This T cell receptor beta chain was identified during a study of blood T cell repertoires in COVID-19 (dated by TCRdb to 2020 to 2021). Turning to the overall study: Collaborator samples came from the United States, Italy and Spain and covered acute and convalescent phases of COVID-19. The repertoires were released in a freely available public database intended as a resource for research on the immune response to SARS-CoV-2. The dataset comprised deeply sampled blood TCRbeta repertoires from subjects exposed to, actively infected with, or recovered from COVID-19. HLA class I and class II types, where available, came from metadata supplied by the sample provider rather than from assay-based typing. The samples were drawn from two sources: the first 160 participants of the ongoing ImmuneRACE study, and about 1,300 subjects contributed by 6 global collaborators. Sample metadata almost always included a de-identified subject ID, COVID-19 status, age in years and sex. The material from the prospective study consisted of cDNA or gDNA derived from T cells, B-cell-depleted T cells, or PBMCs.

The immunoSEQ Assay, a bias-controlled multiplex PCR, was used to amplify TCRbeta CDR3 regions from genomic DNA. From the authors' description of their analysis: Within the assay, amplification of reference gene primers was used to estimate how many nucleated cells each sample contained. Sequence reads were collapsed and filtered to measure the absolute abundance of every unique TCRbeta CDR3 rearrangement. Productive Simpson clonality was computed per sample as the square root of Simpson's diversity index over productive rearrangements. The source is immuneACCESS, and TCRdb retained only in-frame sequences with V and J called. Part of the clones is not carried over; for the studies checked, unresolved V genes explain less than half of this, and the remainder is unexplained. That table furnishes V, J and clone size, whereas the DNA furnished D and trimming. The sample table contains approximately 330,000 clones; only one count was recorded for roughly 90% of them. The ten largest clones represent approximately 9.4% of the sample.

Spanning cysteine to phenylalanine, the CDR3 consists of 14 amino acids. Only the CDR3 DNA is retained, 42 bases long and in frame from the first base. V is pruned by 7 bases and J by 4 bases, leaving 7 bases of the junction without a gene match. The germline V gene (reference sequence) sets CDR1 to SEHNR and CDR2 to FQNEAQ. The study at large found these results: The quantity of clinical and demographic metadata differed by source and by participant and was supplied without curation.

In Seattle, one collaborating source enrolled patients while the infection was active and tracked those patients longitudinally over the course of disease. Whole blood was collected in K2EDTA tubes by collaborating institutions according to the institutions' own protocols. For TCRbeta analysis, collaborator samples were shipped as frozen whole blood, as isolated PBMCs, or as DNA extracted from either sample type. This clone was picked up a small number of times. Its specific antigen is unknown. There are no base qualities to consult, and no much larger clone falls within one base. The sequence derives from a man aged 25 to 40 with COVID-19, enrolled during active disease. The sequencing input was peripheral blood. Recombination joined TRBV7-9 with TRBJ2-5, and 9 junction bases match TRBD1. CDR3 sequence: CASTMTGGGETQYF. The nucleotide sequence is TGTGCCAGCACCATGACAGGGGGAGGAGAGACCCAGTACTTC.